This T cell receptor (beta chain) was found in a study of immune heterogeneity within non-small cell lung tumors. Unmatched junction bases numbered 13, after V lost 1 base and J lost 6 bases. Germline V gene data show CDR1 as SEHNR and CDR2 as FQNEAQ (reference sequence). This CDR3 has 18 residues. The authors amplified TCR beta CDR3 by multiplex PCR with 32 V and 13 J primers. A single record per CDR3 protein comes from TCRdb applying MiXCR to the multiplex PCR reads. The table lists approximately 4,500 distinct CDR3 sequences, 23% of them singletons. As template, the study used bulk tumor genomic DNA at 600 ng per sample. Multiple biopsies spaced far apart were taken from each primary tumor during surgery. The study cohort was described as untreated, and its members had newly diagnosed non-small cell lung cancer. They went on to have curative surgery.

This receptor was taken from a man aged 55 to 70 with non-small cell lung cancer. The chain recombines TRBV7-9 with TRBJ1-5, with 9 bases that match TRBD1. Specimen: lung tumor tissue. DNA for the CDR3: TGTGCCAGCAGCTTAGTGGGACAGGGAGAATATGTTGGTCAGCCCCAGCATTTT. Protein product: CASSLVGQGEYVGQPQHF.